The clone carrying this T cell receptor (beta chain) appeared a few times. Clinical history as reported by participants underpinned cohort assignment. It was within 2 weeks before study entry that exposed participants met a COVID-19 case. Assay used: immunoSEQ multiplex PCR; TCRdb lists only in-frame clones, some missing. The data contain about 250,000 clones, 85% of them singletons. CDR3 length: 14 amino acids. J lost 4 bases, V lost 2 bases, and 0 bases had no gene match. Germline values: CDR1 SGDLS, CDR2 YYNGEE. This sample was taken from a study of blood T cell repertoires in COVID-19. Across the study: Nucleic acid was either cDNA or gDNA, and it came from T cells, B-cell-depleted T cells, or PBMCs.

Sequencing was carried out using PBMCs or T cells enriched from blood (not recorded which). The rearrangement joins TRBV9 to TRBJ2-2; TRBD1 aligns across 9 bases. The TCR originated in a woman aged 50 to 65 who had been exposed to COVID-19. The chain's CDR3 is CASSVTGGTGELFF. CDR3 coding DNA: TGTGCCAGCAGCGTGACAGGGGGCACCGGGGAGCTGTTTTTT.